Presented here are 14 T cell receptor beta chains from one specimen sequenced in a study of blood T cell repertoires in COVID-19. This table comes from immunoSEQ multiplex PCR, and its TCRdb copy is limited to in-frame clones, with some not included. The sample consists of about 360,000 clones, around 88% of them appearing once. Sequencing was performed on peripheral blood. The receptors were sampled from a woman aged 55-70 years with COVID-19, enrolled during active disease.

The chain links TRBV6-1 to TRBJ2-2; TRBD2 aligns across 13 bases. The CDR3 is made up of 19 amino acids. The trim removed 2 bases at V and 2 bases at J, leaving 8 bases unmatched. Germline CDR1 and CDR2: MNHNS and SASEGT. CDR3 DNA sequence: TGTGCCAGCAGTGAACACGAAGGACTAGCGGGGGTTAACACCGGGGAGCTGTTTTTT. It encodes CASSEHEGLAGVNTGELFF.

The chain carries TRBV18 and TRBJ1-1; D gene ambiguous. Trimming left V 3 bases short and J 3 bases short, with 11 bases between. The CDR3 is made up of 14 amino acids. Germline-derived CDR1 and CDR2 are KGHSH and LQKENI. The CDR3 loop is CASSPGLGDTEAFF. CDR3 in DNA: TGTGCCAGCTCACCGGGCCTCGGGGACACTGAAGCTTTCTTT. The full variable domain, completed using reference TRBV18 and TRBJ1-1, is NAGVMQNPRHLVRRRGQEARLRCSPMKGHSHVYWYRQLPEEGLKFMVYLQKENIIDESGMPKERFSAEFPKEGPSILRIQQVVRGDSAAYFCASSPGLGDTEAFFGQGTRLTVV.

The CDR3 reads CATREEGIRARANYGYTF. Written as DNA, the CDR3 is TGTGCCACCCGAGAGGAAGGGATCAGGGCAAGGGCTAACTATGGCTACACCTTC. V and J are TRBV28 and TRBJ1-2, with D possibly being TRBD1 (5 bases). Germline lookup yields CDR1 MDHEN and CDR2 SYDVKM. The CDR3 length is 18 residues. V was cut by 10 bases and J by 0 bases, with 27 bases left in between.

This sequence joins TRBV11-2 and TRBJ2-1; D is unclear. The CDR3 runs to 13 residues. CDR1 is SGHAT and CDR2 is FQNNGV in the germline V gene. V was cut by 1 base and J by 3 bases, with 4 bases left in between. This CDR3 is CASSLVLYNEQFF. In DNA, the CDR3 is TGTGCCAGCAGCTTAGTCCTCTACAATGAGCAGTTCTTC. The variable domain in full, completed from reference TRBV11-2 and TRBJ2-1, reads EAGVAQSPRYKIIEKRQSVAFWCNPISGHATLYWYQQILGQGPKLLIQFQNNGVVDDSQLPKDRFSAERLKGVDSTLKIQPAKLEDSAVYLCASSLVLYNEQFFGPGTRLTVL.

The V and J genes are TRBV6-5 and TRBJ1-3, with a tentative D call TRBD1 (5 bases). The CDR3 is 14 amino acids. V was shortened by 6 bases and J by 1 base, with 10 bases between the two germline ends. The V gene's germline CDR1 is MNHEY and CDR2 SVGAGI. CDR3 DNA: TGTGCCAGCAGCCGGACAATTTCTGGAAACACCATATATTTT. It yields the protein CASSRTISGNTIYF.

Notes on this clone: A much larger clone sits a single nucleotide away, making a read error possible. The rearrangement links TRBV7-6 to TRBJ1-3, with D perhaps matching TRBD1 (6 bases). There are 14 residues in the CDR3. Germline V gene lookup returns CDR1 SGHVS and CDR2 FNYEAQ. V shed 1 base and J shed 5 bases, with 9 bases lying between them. The CDR3 nucleotides read TGTGCCAGCAGCTTAGAACAGGGACGAAACACCATATATTTT. This sequence encodes CASSLEQGRNTIYF.

J is TRBJ1-2 and V is TRBV19, with 8 positions matching TRBD1. From germline, CDR1 is LNHDA and CDR2 SQIVND (reference sequence). The length of the CDR3 is 15 residues. V lost 5 bases and J lost 5; bases outside the gene matches: 10. DNA for the CDR3: TGTGCCAGTAGTGCACGCCAGGGGGCTCGTTATGGCTACACCTTC. Protein: CASSARQGARYGYTF.

J is TRBJ1-1 and V is TRBV4-2; weak D call: TRBD1 (6 bases). Trimming cost V 0 bases and J 0 bases, with 20 bases left between them. From germline, CDR1 is LGHNA and CDR2 YNFKEQ. This CDR3 comprises 19 residues. The CDR3 sequence is CASSQDTTSGGGLNTEAFF. CDR3 DNA sequence: TGTGCCAGCAGCCAAGATACGACGTCGGGAGGGGGGCTGAACACTGAAGCTTTCTTT.

The V and J genes are TRBV3-1 (or the pseudogene TRBV3-2) and TRBJ1-1; 7 nucleotides agree with TRBD1. Per germline, CDR1 LGHDT and CDR2 YNNKEL (reference sequence). V lost 1 base, J lost 0 bases, and 5 bases stayed unmatched. This CDR3 comprises 16 residues. The CDR3 region is CASSQARGTVNTEAFF. The CDR3 nucleotides are TGTGCCAGCAGCCAAGCCCGCGGGACAGTGAACACTGAAGCTTTCTTT.

This chain joins TRBV5-1 and TRBJ1-1, with D tentatively TRBD1 (5 bases). Between the trimmed V and J ends, which lost 3 bases and 2 bases, there was a span of 11 bases. The CDR3 is made up of 14 amino acids. The germline gives CDR1 SGHRS, CDR2 YFSETQ. CDR3 sequence reads: CASSSRGGNTEAFF. In nucleotides, the CDR3 is TGCGCCAGCAGCTCGCGGGGGGGTAACACTGAAGCTTTCTTT.

J is TRBJ2-3 and V is TRBV12-5; 10 positions agree with TRBD2. Germline values: CDR1 LGHNT, CDR2 FRNRAP. Unmatched junction bases numbered 7, after V lost 11 bases and J lost 2 bases. The CDR3 runs to 14 residues. The CDR3 loop is CASKAGGITDTQYF. CDR3 nucleotide sequence: TGTGCTTCTAAAGCGGGGGGGATCACAGATACGCAGTATTTT.

V usage is TRBV5-5 and J usage is TRBJ2-5; D unclear. This CDR3 is 17 amino acids long. Trimming pared 4 bases from V and 2 bases from J, leaving 21 bases between. From germline, CDR1 is SGHKS and CDR2 YYEKEE (reference sequence). CDR3 amino acids: CASSPRWAPYQQETQYF. The CDR3 region has the DNA TGTGCCAGCAGCCCTCGGTGGGCTCCCTACCAACAAGAGACCCAGTACTTC.

DNA for the CDR3: TGTGCCAGTAGTACTTCTGGGGGGACTAATGAAAAACTGTTTTTT. Amino acid sequence: CASSTSGGTNEKLFF. The rearrangement uses TRBV19 and TRBJ1-4, with D possibly being TRBD1 (5 bases). CDR1 and CDR2 (germline): LNHDA, SQIVND (reference sequence). The CDR3 spans 15 residues. Trimming cost V 4 bases and J 2 bases, with 11 bases left between them.

The chain couples TRBV18 to TRBJ2-1; 14 bases map to TRBD2. The junction had 2 bases not matched to a gene; V was cut back by 4 bases and J by 6 bases. The CDR3 is made up of 15 amino acids. Per the germline V gene, CDR1 is KGHSH and CDR2 is LQKENI. The chain's CDR3 is CASSLTSGRGNEQFF. The CDR3 bases are TGTGCCAGCTCACTGACTAGCGGGAGGGGCAATGAGCAGTTCTTC.